A single sample is the source of the 13 T cell receptor beta chains below, sequenced in a study of T-cell memory formation after mild COVID-19. TCRdb analysed the 5' RACE reads with MiXCR anew, one entry per CDR3 protein. Seen here are 65,000 to 90,000 distinct CDR3 sequences, 9.5% to 15% observed once, and the top ten hold 35% to 50%. The sequencing input was PBMCs or a T cell subset sorted from them (not recorded which). These receptors were obtained from a man younger than 35 who had mild COVID-19 (a few samples of this study predate the infection). Cell type and time point are not known.

This clonotype was picked up one time. The chain has TRBV6-2 or TRBV6-3 and TRBJ1-5; TRBD1 is a possible D gene (6 bases). The germline V and J ends were trimmed by 2 bases and 12 bases, with 17 bases remaining between them. The germline gives CDR1 MNHEY, CDR2 SVGEGT. This CDR3 spans 14 amino acids. CDR3 residues: CASSYQGIVKDQHF. The CDR3 DNA reads TGTGCCAGCAGTTACCAGGGGATAGTTAAGGACCAGCATTTT.

This clonotype was observed a few times. This rearrangement joins TRBV29-1 to TRBJ2-3, with TRBD1 matching 8 bases. The CDR3 is 15 residues long. Germline trimming cut 1 base from V and 4 bases from J; bases unmatched to any gene: 7. Per germline, CDR1 SQVTM and CDR2 ANQGSEA. The CDR3, as DNA: TGCAGCGTTGAAGTAACAGGGGGTCCGGCAGATACGCAGTATTTT. It codes for CSVEVTGGPADTQYF.

This clonotype has just a few counts. The chain uses TRBV7-9 and TRBJ2-7; 12 bases are a match to TRBD2. This CDR3 spans 15 amino acids. CDR1 and CDR2 (germline): SEHNR, FQNEAQ (reference sequence). Losses at the gene ends were 4 bases for V and 3 bases for J; bases not matched to a gene: 4. CDR3 in DNA: TGTGCCAGCAGCTCTTGGACTAGCGGGGACTACGAGCAGTACTTC. Protein sequence: CASSSWTSGDYEQYF.

The chain uses TRBV4-2 and TRBJ2-3; weak D call: TRBD2 (6 bases). Germline V gene data show CDR1 as LGHNA and CDR2 as YNFKEQ. V lost 4 bases and J lost 4, with 12 bases in between. The CDR3 has 14 residues. The CDR3 here is CASSPFRGSDTQYF. CDR3 DNA sequence: TGTGCCAGCAGCCCGTTCCGGGGGTCAGATACGCAGTATTTT.

V gene TRBV4-1 combines with J gene TRBJ2-1; either TRBD1 or TRBD2 may fit D (5 bases each). The germline V gene encodes CDR1 MGHRA and CDR2 YSYEKL. V dropped 1 base and J dropped 8 bases, with 9 bases sitting between them. The CDR3 contains 13 residues. In nucleotides, the CDR3 is TGCGCCAGCAGCCAAGCTTCGGGGCATGAGCAGTTCTTC. Translation gives CASSQASGHEQFF.

This clonotype showed up just a few times. The rearrangement uses TRBV4-3 and TRBJ2-3, with 15 bases identical to TRBD2. J lost 5 bases, V lost 4 bases, and 4 bases had no gene match. Germline lookup yields CDR1 LGHNA and CDR2 YSLEER. CDR3 length equals 16 residues. The CDR3 region is CASSPRTSGGVDTQYF. The CDR3 nucleotides read TGCGCCAGCAGCCCCCGGACTAGCGGGGGGGTAGATACGCAGTATTTT.

The V gene is TRBV24-1, the J gene TRBJ2-7; D is unresolved. V gave up 9 bases and J gave up 3 bases, with 8 bases separating them. The length of the CDR3 is 11 residues. The germline gives CDR1 KGHDR, CDR2 SFDVKD. The CDR3 DNA sequence: TGTGCCACCGGGCTCTACTACGAGCAGTACTTC. Protein sequence: CATGLYYEQYF.

The gene calls are TRBV7-3 and TRBJ2-2; D gene unclear. Germline V lookup: CDR1 SGHTA, CDR2 FQGTGA. The CDR3 consists of 14 residues. V was trimmed by 0 bases and J by 5 bases, leaving 7 bases between them. The CDR3 DNA reads TGTGCCAGCAGCTTAACGGGCCTTACCGGGGAGCTGTTTTTT. Amino acids: CASSLTGLTGELFF.

This clonotype was observed many times. The chain employs TRBV12-5 and TRBJ2-3; 10 bases map to TRBD1. CDR1 and CDR2 from the germline V gene are LGHNT and FRNRAP. With 5 bases clipped from V and 1 base from J, the junction kept 6 bases outside the gene matches. The CDR3 is 16 amino acids. The CDR3 sequence is CASGLAGTGGTDTQYF. CDR3 nucleotides: TGTGCTAGTGGTCTTGCCGGGACAGGGGGCACAGATACGCAGTATTTT.

The sample holds a few counts of this clonotype. V gene TRBV12-3 or TRBV12-4 combines with J gene TRBJ1-6; 8 bases line up with TRBD1. The V and J ends lost 6 bases and 8 bases, in that order; junction bases with no gene match: 9. The CDR3 consists of 15 residues. The CDR3 sequence is CASRNRGSGDSPLHF. The CDR3 region has the DNA TGTGCCAGCAGGAACAGGGGGTCCGGGGATTCACCCCTCCACTTT.

The chain links TRBV9 to TRBJ2-3; TRBD1 aligns across 9 bases. The ends lost 3 bases at V and 6 bases at J; junction bases unmatched: 20. The CDR3 runs 19 residues. In germline, CDR1 is SGDLS, CDR2 YYNGEE. CDR3: CASSGGRAIRTGAPDTQYF. CDR3 in DNA: TGTGCCAGCAGCGGAGGCCGTGCGATTAGGACAGGGGCGCCGGATACGCAGTATTTT.

This clonotype was seen a few times. The chain couples TRBV6-5 to TRBJ2-7; TRBD2 matches 7 bases. This CDR3 is built from 13 residues. Losses at the gene ends were 6 bases for V and 6 bases for J; bases not matched to a gene: 8. Germline CDR1 reads MNHEY; CDR2 reads SVGAGI. The CDR3 DNA follows: TGTGCCAGCAGGCGGGGGACTACAGGCGAGCAGTACTTC. Residues: CASRRGTTGEQYF.

This clonotype was observed a few times. The chain recombines TRBV7-6 with TRBJ2-1; D not resolved. Germline V gene lookup returns CDR1 SGHVS and CDR2 FNYEAQ. Trimming removed 5 bases from V and 9 bases from J, with 11 bases in between. The CDR3 covers 12 residues. CDR3 coding DNA: TGTGCCAGCAGCCTTAAAGTCCGTGAGCAGTTCTTC. Amino acids: CASSLKVREQFF.